The entry below describes one T cell receptor (beta chain). The antigen is unknown. Method: immunoSEQ multiplex PCR; TCRdb's copy keeps in-frame clones and lacks some. The sample records more than 2 million clones, roughly 94% being singletons. This specimen comes from a study of shared clonotypes between healthy human individuals. Study at large: The donor pool was made up of two women and a few men aged 18 to 49. General study points: Among the subsets, naive ones generally showed larger estimated richness than memory ones.

Terminally differentiated effector memory CD45RA+ cells were left out of the naive CD8 fraction, which was CD45RO-negative and positively selected for CCR7. From germline, CDR1 is SEHNR and CDR2 FQNEAQ (reference sequence). The CDR3 runs 15 residues. V lost 5 bases to trimming and J lost 0 bases, with 13 bases between them. The TCR comes from a man aged 18 to 29 in good health. Sequences were obtained from naive CD8+ T cells sorted from blood. This chain uses TRBV7-9 with TRBJ1-1, with a tentative D call TRBD1 (5 bases). CDR3 coding DNA: TGTGCCAGCAGCAAAACGACAGCAATGAACACTGAAGCTTTCTTT. This gives the protein CASSKTTAMNTEAFF. Combining the CDR3 with reference TRBV7-9 and TRBJ1-1 gives the whole variable domain DTGVSQNPRHKITKRGQNVTFRCDPISEHNRLYWYRQTLGQGPEFLTYFQNEAQLEKSRLLSDRFSAERPKGSFSTLEIQRTEQGDSAMYLCASSKTTAMNTEAFFGQGTRLTVV.